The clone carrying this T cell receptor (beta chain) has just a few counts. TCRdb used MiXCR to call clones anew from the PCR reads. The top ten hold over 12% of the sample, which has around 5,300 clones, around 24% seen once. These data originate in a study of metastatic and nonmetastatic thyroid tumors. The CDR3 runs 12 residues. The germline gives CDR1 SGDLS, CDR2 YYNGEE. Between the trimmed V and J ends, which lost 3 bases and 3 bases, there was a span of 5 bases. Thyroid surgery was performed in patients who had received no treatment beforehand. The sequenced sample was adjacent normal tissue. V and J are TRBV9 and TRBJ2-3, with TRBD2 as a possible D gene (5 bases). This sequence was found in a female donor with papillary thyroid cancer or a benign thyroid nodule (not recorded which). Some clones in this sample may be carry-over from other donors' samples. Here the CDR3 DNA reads TGTGCCAGCAGCGGAGGGACAGATACGCAGTATTTT. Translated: CASSGGTDTQYF.